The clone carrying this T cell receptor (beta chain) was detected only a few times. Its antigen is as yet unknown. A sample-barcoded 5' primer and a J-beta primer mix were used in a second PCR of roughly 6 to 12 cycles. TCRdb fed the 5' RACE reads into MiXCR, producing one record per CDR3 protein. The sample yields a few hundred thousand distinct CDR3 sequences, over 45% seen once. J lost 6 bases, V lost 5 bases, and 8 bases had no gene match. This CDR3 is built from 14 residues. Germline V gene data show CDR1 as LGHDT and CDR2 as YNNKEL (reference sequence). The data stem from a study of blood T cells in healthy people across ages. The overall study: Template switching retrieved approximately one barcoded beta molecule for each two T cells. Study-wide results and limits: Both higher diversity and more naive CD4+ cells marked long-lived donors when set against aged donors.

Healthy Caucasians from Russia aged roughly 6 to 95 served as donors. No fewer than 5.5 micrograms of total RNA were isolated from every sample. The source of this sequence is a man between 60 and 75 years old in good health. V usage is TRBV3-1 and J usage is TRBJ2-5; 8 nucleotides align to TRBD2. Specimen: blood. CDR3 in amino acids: CASSGSGGRQTQYF. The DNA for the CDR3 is TGTGCCAGCAGCGGAAGCGGGGGCAGGCAGACCCAGTACTTC.